This record covers a single T cell receptor beta chain. Naive-designated CD8 cells lacked CD45RO, were positively enriched for CCR7, and omitted terminally differentiated effector memory CD45RA+ cells. CDR3 size: 13 residues. Trimming left V 5 bases short and J 7 bases short, with 14 bases between. Looked up from germline, CDR1 is MNHNS and CDR2 is SASEGT. This entry is derived from a study of shared clonotypes between healthy human individuals. The protocol was immunoSEQ multiplex PCR, while the TCRdb copy is restricted to in-frame clones and leaves out a portion. The sample includes around 700,000 clones, around 90% of them seen just once.

Sequenced: naive CD8+ T cells sorted from blood. The rearrangement links TRBV6-1 to TRBJ1-1; possible D gene TRBD1, 5 bases. The origin of this receptor is a man aged 25 to 40 in good health. The CDR3 DNA sequence: TGTGCCAGCAGTTTGGGACCGCTCTATGAAGCTTTCTTT. Protein sequence: CASSLGPLYEAFF.